Reported below is one T cell receptor (beta chain). The record originates from a study of CD8 T cells in Susac syndrome. RNA, at about 0.45 to 1 ug, was reverse transcribed with random hexamers. TCRdb passed the immunoSEQ multiplex PCR reads through MiXCR, listing each CDR3 protein once. The sample includes roughly 84,000 distinct CDR3 sequences, around 96% of them seen just once. The germline V and J ends were trimmed by 5 bases and 4 bases, with 15 bases remaining between them. The CDR3 length is 15 residues. Germline loops: CDR1 SEHNR, CDR2 FQNEAQ (reference sequence). V usage is TRBV7-9 and J usage is TRBJ2-1; D perhaps matches TRBD2 (6 bases). This sequence originates from a human donor with Susac syndrome. Sample: CD8+ T cells from PBMCs. The DNA of the CDR3 is TGTGCCAGCAGCCCACGGGCTAGCGTTTACAATGAGCAGTTCTTC. Translating it yields CASSPRASVYNEQFF. The full variable domain, its missing parts supplied by reference TRBV7-9 and TRBJ2-1, is DTGVSQNPRHKITKRGQNVTFRCDPISEHNRLYWYRQTLGQGPEFLTYFQNEAQLEKSRLLSDRFSAERPKGSFSTLEIQRTEQGDSAMYLCASSPRASVYNEQFFGPGTRLTVL.